This T cell receptor (beta chain) was identified in a study of blood T cell repertoires in COVID-19. In the study's own analysis: Estimates of nucleated cell counts were drawn from the amplification of reference gene primers. Profiling relied on immunoSEQ multiplex PCR, and the TCRdb table lists in-frame clones only, not all of them. The V and J calls and the clone size are those of that table, but D and trimming were determined from the DNA. The profile shows 75,000 to 95,000 clones, roughly 70% of them singletons. Enrolment of Seattle patients took place during active infection, and they were followed longitudinally. V lost 2 bases, J lost 6 bases, and 11 bases lay in between. The CDR3 covers 14 residues. Germline V gene lookup returns CDR1 SGHAT and CDR2 FQDESV (reference sequence).

J is TRBJ2-1 and V is TRBV11-1; no clear D. Sequencing was carried out using peripheral blood. The source of this sequence is a man in his 70s with COVID-19, enrolled during active disease. The CDR3 sequence: CASSLLRVGNEQFF. Written as DNA, the CDR3 is TGTGCCAGCAGCTTATTACGGGTGGGCAATGAGCAGTTCTTC.